The T cell receptor (beta chain) under discussion was sequenced for a study of vaccination and CD4 T cells after COVID-19. For the study at large: Two of the convalescents were Hispanic, and convalescents were six males and four females.

Germline CDR1 reads GTSNPN; CDR2 reads SVGIG (reference sequence). The V segment lost 1 base and the J segment 0 bases; nucleotides outside the gene matches: 8. The CDR3 has 19 residues. The sample's treatment: roughly 10-day PBMC culture with coronavirus spike peptide pools or control peptides (ViraFEST assay). There were positive PCR dates ranging from March to December 2020, all predating US Alpha, Beta and Delta variants. Once obtained from cultured CD4+ T cells, the DNA was sequenced using the Oncomine TCR Beta short-read assay. TCRdb passed the PCR reads through MiXCR, listing each CDR3 protein once. The data hold some 10,000 distinct CDR3 sequences, with 55% to 75% observed a single time. On this clonotype itself: Its antigen is currently unknown.

The chain employs TRBV30 and TRBJ2-6; 11 bases line up with TRBD1. This TCR was recovered from a human donor who had recovered from COVID-19. The sample taken for sequencing was CD4+ T cells from blood, cultured in vitro. CDR3 DNA sequence: TGTGCCTGGAGTGGGCTACTCGGGACAGGGGGCTCTGGGGCCAACGTCCTGACTTTC. Translation gives CAWSGLLGTGGSGANVLTF.